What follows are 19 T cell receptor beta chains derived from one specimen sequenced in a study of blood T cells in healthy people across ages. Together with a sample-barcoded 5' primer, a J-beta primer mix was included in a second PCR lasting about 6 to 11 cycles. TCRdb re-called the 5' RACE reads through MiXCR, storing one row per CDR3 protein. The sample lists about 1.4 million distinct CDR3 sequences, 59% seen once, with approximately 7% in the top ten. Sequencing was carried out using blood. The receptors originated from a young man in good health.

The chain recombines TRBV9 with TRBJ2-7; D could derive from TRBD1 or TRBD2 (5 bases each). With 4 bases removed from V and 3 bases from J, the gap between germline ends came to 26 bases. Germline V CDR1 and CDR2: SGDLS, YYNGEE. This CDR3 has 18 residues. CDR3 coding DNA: TGTGCCAGCAGCCCCCTTTCGGGGATAGGGACCTCTCACTACGAGCAGTACTTC. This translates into CASSPLSGIGTSHYEQYF.

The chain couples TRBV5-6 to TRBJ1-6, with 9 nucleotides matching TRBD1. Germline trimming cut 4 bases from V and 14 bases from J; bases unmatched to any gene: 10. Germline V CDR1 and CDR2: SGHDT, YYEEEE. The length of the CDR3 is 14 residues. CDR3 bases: TGTGCCAGCAGCCTGGGACAGGGCAGTTTGGCCCTCCACTTT. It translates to CASSLGQGSLALHF.

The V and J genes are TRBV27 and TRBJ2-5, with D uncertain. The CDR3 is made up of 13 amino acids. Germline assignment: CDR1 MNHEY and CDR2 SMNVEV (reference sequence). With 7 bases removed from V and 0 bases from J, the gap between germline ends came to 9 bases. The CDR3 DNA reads TGTGCCAGCAAGGCGGAGTACCAAGAGACCCAGTACTTC. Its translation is CASKAEYQETQYF.

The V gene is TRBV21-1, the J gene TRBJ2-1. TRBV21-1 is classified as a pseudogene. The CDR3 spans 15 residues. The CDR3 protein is CASSKGRHGNREQFF. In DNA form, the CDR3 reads TGTGCCAGCAGCAAAGGTCGACACGGAAACAGAGAGCAGTTCTTC.

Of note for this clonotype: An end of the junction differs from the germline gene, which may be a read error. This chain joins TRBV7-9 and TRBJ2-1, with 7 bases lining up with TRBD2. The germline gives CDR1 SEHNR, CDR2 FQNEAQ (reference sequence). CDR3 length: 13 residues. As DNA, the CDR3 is TGTGCCGGCAGCGGGATGGGAGCCATCGAGCAGTTCTTC. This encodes CAGSGMGAIEQFF.

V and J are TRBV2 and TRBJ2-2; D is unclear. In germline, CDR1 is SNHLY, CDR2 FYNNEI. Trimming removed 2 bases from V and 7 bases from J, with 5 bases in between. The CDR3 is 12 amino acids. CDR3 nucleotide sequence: TGTGCCAGCAGTGAATCCCACGGGGAGCTGTTTTTT. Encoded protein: CASSESHGELFF.

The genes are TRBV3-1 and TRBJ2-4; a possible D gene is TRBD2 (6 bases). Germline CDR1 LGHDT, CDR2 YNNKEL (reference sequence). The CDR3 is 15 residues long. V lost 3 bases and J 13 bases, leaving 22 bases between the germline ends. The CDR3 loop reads CASSQGGVPYNEQYF. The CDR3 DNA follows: TGTGCCAGCAGCCAGGGGGGAGTACCCTACAATGAGCAGTACTTC.

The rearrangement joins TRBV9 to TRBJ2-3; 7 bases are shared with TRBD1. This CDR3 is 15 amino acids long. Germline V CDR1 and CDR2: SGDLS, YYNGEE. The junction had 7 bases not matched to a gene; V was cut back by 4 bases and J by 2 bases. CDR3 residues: CASSPRTGLTDTQYF. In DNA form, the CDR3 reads TGTGCCAGCAGCCCGCGGACAGGACTCACAGATACGCAGTATTTT.

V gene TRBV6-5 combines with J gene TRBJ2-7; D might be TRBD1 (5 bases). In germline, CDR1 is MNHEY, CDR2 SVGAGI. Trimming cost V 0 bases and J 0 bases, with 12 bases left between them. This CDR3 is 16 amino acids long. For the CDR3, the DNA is TGTGCCAGCAGTTACTCGACTGACAGAAGCTCCTACGAGCAGTACTTC. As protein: CASSYSTDRSSYEQYF.

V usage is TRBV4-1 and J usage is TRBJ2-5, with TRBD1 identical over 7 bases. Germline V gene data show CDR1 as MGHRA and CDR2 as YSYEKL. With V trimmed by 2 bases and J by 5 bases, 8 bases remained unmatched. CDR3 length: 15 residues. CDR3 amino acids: CASSQIGTEWETQYF. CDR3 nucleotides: TGCGCCAGCAGCCAAATTGGGACAGAATGGGAGACCCAGTACTTC.

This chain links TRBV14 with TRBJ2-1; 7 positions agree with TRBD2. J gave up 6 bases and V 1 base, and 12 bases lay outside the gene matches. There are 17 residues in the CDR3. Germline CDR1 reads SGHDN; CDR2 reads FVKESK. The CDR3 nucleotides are TGTGCCAGCAGCCAAGGGCTAGCGGCAAGAAGGGGCAATGAGCAGTTCTTC. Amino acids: CASSQGLAARRGNEQFF.

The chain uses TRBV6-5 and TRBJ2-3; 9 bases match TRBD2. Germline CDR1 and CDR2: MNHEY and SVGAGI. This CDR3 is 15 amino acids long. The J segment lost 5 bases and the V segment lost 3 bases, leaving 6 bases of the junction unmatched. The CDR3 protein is CASSYGGGAGDTQYF. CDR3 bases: TGTGCCAGCAGTTATGGCGGGGGGGCCGGAGATACGCAGTATTTT.

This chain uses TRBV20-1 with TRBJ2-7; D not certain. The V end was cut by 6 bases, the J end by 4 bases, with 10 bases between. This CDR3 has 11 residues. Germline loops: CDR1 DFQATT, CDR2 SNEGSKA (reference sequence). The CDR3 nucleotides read TGCAGTGCCGGCGAGGATTACGAGCAGTACTTC. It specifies CSAGEDYEQYF.

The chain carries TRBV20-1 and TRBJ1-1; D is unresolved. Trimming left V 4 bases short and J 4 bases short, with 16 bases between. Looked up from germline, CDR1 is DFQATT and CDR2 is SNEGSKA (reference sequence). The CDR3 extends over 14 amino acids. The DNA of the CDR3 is TGCAGTGCTATCACGAGGGTTTTGGGCACTGAAGCTTTCTTT. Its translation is CSAITRVLGTEAFF.

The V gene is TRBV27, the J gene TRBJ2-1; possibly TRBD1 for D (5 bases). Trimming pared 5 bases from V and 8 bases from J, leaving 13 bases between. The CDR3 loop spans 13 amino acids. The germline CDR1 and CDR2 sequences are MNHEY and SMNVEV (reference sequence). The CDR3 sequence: CASSPLVGHEQFF. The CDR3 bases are TGTGCCAGCAGTCCCCTCGTGGGGCATGAGCAGTTCTTC.

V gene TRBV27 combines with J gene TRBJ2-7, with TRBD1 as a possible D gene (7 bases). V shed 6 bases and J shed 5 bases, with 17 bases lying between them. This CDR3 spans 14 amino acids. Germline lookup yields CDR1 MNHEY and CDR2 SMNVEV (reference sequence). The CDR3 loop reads CASSRVQGGDEQYF. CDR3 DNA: TGTGCCAGCAGCCGGGTCCAGGGGGGCGACGAGCAGTACTTC.

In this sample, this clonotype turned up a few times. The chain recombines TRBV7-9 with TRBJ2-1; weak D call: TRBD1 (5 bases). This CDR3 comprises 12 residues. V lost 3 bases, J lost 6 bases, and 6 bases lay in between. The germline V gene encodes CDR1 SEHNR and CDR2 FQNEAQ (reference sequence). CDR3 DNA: TGTGCCAGCAGCTTCCAGGGCAATGAGCAGTTCTTC. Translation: CASSFQGNEQFF.

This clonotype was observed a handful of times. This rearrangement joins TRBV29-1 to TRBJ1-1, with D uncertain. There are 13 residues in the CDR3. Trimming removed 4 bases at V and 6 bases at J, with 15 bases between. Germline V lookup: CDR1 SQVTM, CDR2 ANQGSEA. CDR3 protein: CSVVHQASAEAFF. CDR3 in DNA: TGCAGCGTTGTCCACCAGGCAAGCGCTGAAGCTTTCTTT.

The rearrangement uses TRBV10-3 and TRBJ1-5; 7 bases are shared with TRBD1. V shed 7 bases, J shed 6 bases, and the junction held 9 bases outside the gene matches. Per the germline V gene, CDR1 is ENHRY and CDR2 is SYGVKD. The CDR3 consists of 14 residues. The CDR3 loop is CAINDRQGGQPQHF. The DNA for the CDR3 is TGTGCCATCAACGACCGACAGGGAGGTCAGCCCCAGCATTTT.